This TCR beta chain came from a study of CD4 T cells in relation to SARS-CoV-2 and coronaviruses. About the research overall: Patient ages ranged from roughly 20 to 72, median 38. Crossreactive spike epitopes shared across donors were mapped to their HLA restriction.

As for this clone: Its cognate antigen is unknown.

The V gene lost 5 bases and the J gene lost 1 base, with 6 bases spanning the gap. CDR1 and CDR2 from the germline V gene are SGHRS and YFSETQ. The CDR3 contains 13 residues. Clones were sequenced by immunoSEQ multiplex PCR, and TCRdb holds only the in-frame ones, with some missing. The profile covers about 37,000 clones, with 70% to 90% appearing a single time and roughly 3% taken by the ten largest. Whole-study findings and limits: Culture-expanded clones reflect memory recall rather than primary priming during culture.

The sample consisted of memory CD4+ T cells from PBMCs. This sequence was found in an adult with COVID-19. The genes are TRBV5-1 and TRBJ2-2, with D possibly being TRBD1 (5 bases). CDR3 nucleotide sequence: TGCGCCAGCAGTAGGGGGAACACCGGGGAGCTGTTTTTT. Translation gives CASSRGNTGELFF. The full variable domain, in which reference TRBV5-1 and TRBJ2-2 provide the parts outside the CDR3, is KAGVTQTPRYLIKTRGQQVTLSCSPISGHRSVSWYQQTPGQGLQFLFEYFSETQRNKGNFPGRFSGRQFSNSRSEMNVSTLELGDSALYLCASSRGNTGELFFGEGSRLTVL.